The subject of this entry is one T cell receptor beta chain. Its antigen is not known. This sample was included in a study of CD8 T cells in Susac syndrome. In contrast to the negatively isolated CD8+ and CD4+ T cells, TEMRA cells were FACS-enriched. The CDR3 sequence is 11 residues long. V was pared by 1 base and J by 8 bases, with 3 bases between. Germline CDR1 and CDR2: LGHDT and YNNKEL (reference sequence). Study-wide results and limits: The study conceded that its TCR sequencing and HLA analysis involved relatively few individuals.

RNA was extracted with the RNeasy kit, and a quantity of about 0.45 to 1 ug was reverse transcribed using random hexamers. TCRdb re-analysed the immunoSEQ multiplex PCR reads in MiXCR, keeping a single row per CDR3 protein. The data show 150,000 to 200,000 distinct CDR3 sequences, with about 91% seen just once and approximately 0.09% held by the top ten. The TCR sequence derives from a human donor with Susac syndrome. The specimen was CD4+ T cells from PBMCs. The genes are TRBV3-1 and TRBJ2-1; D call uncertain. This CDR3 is CASSQVHEQFF. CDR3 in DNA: TGTGCCAGCAGCCAAGTCCATGAGCAGTTCTTC.